These T cell receptor beta chains were read from a single sample in a study of PD-1 blockade in mismatch repair-deficient tumors. The protocol was immunoSEQ multiplex PCR, while the TCRdb copy is restricted to in-frame clones and leaves out a portion. The table includes some 97,000 clones, 70% to 85% detected once. Here the sequenced sample was peripheral blood, taken 36 weeks after starting pembrolizumab. These receptors were obtained from an adult with mismatch repair-deficient cancer. The CDR3 runs from the conserved cysteine through the conserved F or W. A D gene is named only where the DNA matches it firmly. Rows may omit the clone size; those that give it use once, few, many or a size class.

V gene	J gene	clone size	D gene	CDR3 protein	CDR3 DNA
TRBV6-1	TRBJ1-1	NA	NA	CASSVLQVNTEAFF	TGTGCCAGCAGTGTTTTACAGGTGAACACTGAAGCTTTCTTT
TRBV7-6	TRBJ2-7	NA	TRBD2	CASSSGTSALEQYF	TGTGCCAGCAGCTCCGGGACTAGCGCTCTAGAGCAGTACTTC
TRBV6-5	TRBJ2-1	NA	NA	CASSGNNEQFF	TGTGCCAGCAGTGGCAACAATGAGCAGTTCTTC
TRBV11-2	TRBJ1-1	NA	NA	CASSLTGVDEAFF	TGTGCCAGCAGCTTGACCGGAGTCGATGAAGCTTTCTTT
TRBV30	TRBJ1-1	NA	NA	CAWSPRRGLNTEAFF	TGTGCCTGGAGTCCGCGACGGGGGTTGAACACTGAAGCTTTCTTT
TRBV5-1	TRBJ2-7	once	TRBD2	CASSLSGTPSYEQYF	TGCGCCAGCAGCTTGAGCGGGACCCCCTCCTACGAGCAGTACTTC
TRBV19	TRBJ2-1	NA	NA	CASSSGSEQFF	TGTGCCAGTAGTTCCGGGAGTGAGCAGTTCTTC
TRBV5-4	TRBJ2-7	NA	NA	CASRSEVWAYEQYF	TGTGCCAGCAGGTCGGAGGTTTGGGCCTACGAGCAGTACTTC
TRBV30	TRBJ1-3	NA	TRBD1	CAWTRQGSGNTIYF	TGTGCCTGGACCCGACAGGGCTCGGGAAACACCATATATTTT
TRBV29-1	TRBJ1-2	NA	NA	CSVDPGTGYTF	TGCAGCGTTGATCCGGGGACGGGCTACACCTTC
TRBV19	TRBJ2-1	NA	TRBD2	CASGIPSGYSYNEQFF	TGTGCCAGTGGAATCCCTAGCGGATACTCCTACAATGAGCAGTTCTTC
TRBV19	TRBJ1-1	NA	NA	CASSIVSGTIEAFF	TGTGCCAGTAGTATAGTCTCCGGGACAATTGAAGCTTTCTTT
TRBV14	TRBJ1-3	NA	NA	CASSQREVTGPSGNTIYF	TGTGCCAGCAGCCAGAGGGAGGTTACAGGACCCTCTGGAAACACCATATATTTT
TRBV11-2	TRBJ2-7	NA	NA	CASSSSRGRYEQYF	TGTGCCAGCAGCTCTTCAAGGGGCAGGTACGAGCAGTACTTC
TRBV7-9	TRBJ1-1	NA	NA	CASSLAAGVWDEAFF	TGTGCCAGCAGCTTAGCTGCAGGGGTATGGGATGAAGCTTTCTTT
TRBV7-9	TRBJ2-1	NA	TRBD2	CASSLQSGRYNEQFF	TGTGCCAGCAGCTTACAGAGCGGGAGGTACAATGAGCAGTTCTTC
TRBV11-2	TRBJ1-1	NA	NA	CASSLEPGGTEAFF	TGTGCCAGCAGCTTAGAGCCGGGGGGCACTGAAGCTTTCTTT
TRBV4-3	TRBJ2-7	NA	TRBD1	CASSQAGQVYEQYF	TGCGCCAGCAGCCAAGCGGGACAGGTCTACGAGCAGTACTTC
TRBV12-5	TRBJ1-1	NA	NA	CASGFAGLNTEAFF	TGTGCTAGTGGTTTCGCAGGGTTGAACACTGAAGCTTTCTTT
TRBV5-1	TRBJ2-1	NA	TRBD1	CASSLQGQGYNEQFF	TGCGCCAGCAGCTTGCAAGGACAGGGCTACAATGAGCAGTTCTTC
TRBV5-1	TRBJ2-1	once	TRBD2	CASSSASGGYNEQFF	TGCGCCAGCAGCTCAGCTAGCGGAGGCTACAATGAGCAGTTCTTC
TRBV9	TRBJ1-3	NA	NA	CASSVGFGGTGNTIYF	TGTGCCAGCAGCGTAGGGTTCGGGGGGACGGGAAACACCATATATTTT
TRBV10-3	TRBJ2-3	NA	TRBD2	CAISALAETSTDTQYF	TGTGCCATCAGTGCACTAGCGGAGACTAGCACAGATACGCAGTATTTT
TRBV4-1	TRBJ1-5	NA	NA	CASSRTLGQPQHF	TGCGCCAGCAGCCGTACATTGGGTCAGCCCCAGCATTTT
TRBV27	TRBJ2-1	NA	TRBD1	CASSVTGDRGAGEQFF	TGTGCCAGCAGCGTCACGGGGGACAGGGGCGCGGGTGAGCAGTTCTTC
TRBV19	TRBJ2-7	few	TRBD2	CASNPSGRPGEQYF	TGTGCCAGTAACCCTAGCGGGAGACCGGGAGAGCAGTACTTC